The 27 T cell receptor beta chains given below trace back to one sample, sequenced in a study of blood T cell repertoires in COVID-19. Clones were sequenced by immunoSEQ multiplex PCR, and TCRdb holds only the in-frame ones, with some missing. Of roughly 330,000 clones in the sample, more than 70% were seen once. The sequenced sample consisted of peripheral blood. The receptors here all came from a woman aged 50 to 60 with acute or convalescent COVID-19.

The chain links TRBV27 to TRBJ2-7; 10 nucleotides agree with TRBD2. CDR3 length equals 16 residues. Looked up from germline, CDR1 is MNHEY and CDR2 is SMNVEV (reference sequence). V lost 5 bases, J lost 6 bases, and 13 bases stayed unmatched. CDR3 in DNA: TGTGCCAGCAGTCCCCCGGGGCTAGCGGGAGTTCGCGAGCAGTACTTC. Amino acids: CASSPPGLAGVREQYF.

V gene TRBV2 combines with J gene TRBJ1-3; D is unclear. Germline V gene data show CDR1 as SNHLY and CDR2 as FYNNEI. The CDR3 totals 12 residues. V lost 7 bases and J 9 bases, leaving 13 bases between the germline ends. In DNA, the CDR3 is TGTGCCAGCATGAGGGTAGGGAGCACCATATATTTT. Its protein product is CASMRVGSTIYF.

This rearrangement joins TRBV4-3 to TRBJ1-2, with D perhaps TRBD1 (5 bases). Germline loops: CDR1 LGHNA, CDR2 YSLEER. V lost 3 bases, J lost 7 bases, and 12 bases lay in between. The CDR3 is 13 residues long. The DNA of the CDR3 is TGCGCCAGCAGCCAGGGACTGGGGGGTGGCTACACCTTC. The encoded protein is CASSQGLGGGYTF.

The chain couples TRBV2 to TRBJ2-5; the D is unclear. Germline V CDR1 and CDR2: SNHLY, FYNNEI. The CDR3 covers 12 residues. V was pared by 8 bases and J by 5 bases, with 12 bases between. CDR3: CASRGPKETQYF. The DNA of the CDR3 is TGTGCCAGCCGAGGTCCCAAGGAGACCCAGTACTTC.

This clone showed up just once. This chain uses TRBV6-5 with TRBJ1-2; 7 bases agree with TRBD1. CDR1 MNHEY and CDR2 SVGAGI come from the germline V gene. The CDR3 loop spans 15 amino acids. J was trimmed by 5 bases and V by 0 bases; bases with no gene match: 6. The CDR3 DNA reads as TGTGCCAGCAGTTACTCGTCGGCAGGGGGTTATGGCTACACCTTC. This encodes CASSYSSAGGYGYTF.

The chain links TRBV2 to TRBJ1-1, with D hard to call. V was pared by 4 bases and J by 0 bases, with 9 bases between. This CDR3 spans 14 amino acids. CDR1 and CDR2 (germline): SNHLY, FYNNEI. CDR3 in DNA: TGTGCCAGCAGTGTGAGGTCCTTGAACACTGAAGCTTTCTTT. Protein: CASSVRSLNTEAFF.

J is TRBJ2-5 and V is TRBV28, with 8 bases identical to TRBD1. CDR1 MDHEN and CDR2 SYDVKM come from the germline V gene. V dropped 1 base and J dropped 3; count of bases not matched to a gene: 1. CDR3 length: 14 residues. CDR3 coding DNA: TGTGCCAGCAGTTTATCGGACAGGGAAGAGACCCAGTACTTC. The encoded protein is CASSLSDREETQYF.

The CDR3 DNA follows: TGTGCCAGCAGTTTATCGGGTTTTTATGGCTACACCTTC. This gives the protein CASSLSGFYGYTF. The V and J genes are TRBV12-3 or TRBV12-4 and TRBJ1-2; D unclear. This CDR3 is 13 amino acids long. V shed 2 bases and J shed 5 bases, with 9 bases lying between them.

The V gene is TRBV7-8, the J gene TRBJ2-2, with TRBD1 matching 9 bases. The V gene end was trimmed by 5 bases and the J gene end by 3 bases; junction bases not matched to a gene: 4. The germline V gene has CDR1 SGHVS and CDR2 FQNEAQ. The CDR3 contains 15 residues. The CDR3 loop is CASSQGDRDTGELFF. The CDR3, as DNA: TGTGCCAGCAGCCAGGGGGACAGGGACACCGGGGAGCTGTTTTTT. Drawing the rest from reference TRBV7-8 and TRBJ2-2, the complete variable domain is GAGVSQSPRYKVAKRGQDVALRCDPISGHVSLFWYQQALGQGPEFLTYFQNEAQLDKSGLPSDRFFAERPEGSVSTLKIQRTQQEDSAVYLCASSQGDRDTGELFFGEGSRLTVL.

This chain joins TRBV10-3 and TRBJ2-3; 12 bases fit TRBD2. Per germline, CDR1 ENHRY and CDR2 SYGVKD. This CDR3 is 15 amino acids long. V lost 6 bases, J lost 5 bases, and 6 bases stayed unmatched. This CDR3 is CAIRETSGGRDTQYF. The CDR3 DNA follows: TGTGCCATCAGGGAGACTAGCGGGGGAAGAGATACGCAGTATTTT.

CDR3: CASSLTGGLNTEAFF. The CDR3 bases are TGTGCCAGCAGCCTGACAGGGGGTCTGAACACTGAAGCTTTCTTT. V gene TRBV7-2 combines with J gene TRBJ1-1; 9 bases fit TRBD1. The CDR3 is 15 amino acids. Germline V CDR1 and CDR2: SGHTA, FQGNSA. The V gene end was trimmed by 5 bases and the J gene end by 0 bases; junction bases not matched to a gene: 4.

The chain couples TRBV10-3 to TRBJ1-2, with 11 nucleotides matching TRBD1. The germline gives CDR1 ENHRY, CDR2 SYGVKD. The CDR3 totals 14 residues. V gave up 7 bases and J gave up 7 bases; unmatched junction bases: 8. The CDR3 region is CAIKRDRGSAGYTF. The CDR3 DNA reads as TGTGCCATCAAGCGGGACAGGGGGTCGGCTGGCTACACCTTC.

V usage is TRBV28 and J usage is TRBJ2-3; 7 bases are shared with TRBD1. Per germline, CDR1 MDHEN and CDR2 SYDVKM. V shed 4 bases, J shed 4 bases, and the junction held 8 bases outside the gene matches. This CDR3 region has 15 residues. The CDR3 is CASSSDRELADTQYF. As DNA, the CDR3 is TGTGCCAGCAGTTCAGACAGGGAATTGGCAGATACGCAGTATTTT.

The rearrangement uses TRBV5-1 and TRBJ1-5; 8 nucleotides align to TRBD1. Losses at the gene ends were 0 bases for V and 7 bases for J; bases not matched to a gene: 9. The CDR3 is 16 amino acids. CDR1 is SGHRS and CDR2 is YFSETQ in the germline V gene. This chain's CDR3 is CASSLAGTGLLQPQHF. CDR3 DNA: TGCGCCAGCAGCTTGGCCGGGACAGGACTCTTGCAGCCCCAGCATTTT. The whole variable domain, filled in from reference TRBV5-1 and TRBJ1-5, reads KAGVTQTPRYLIKTRGQQVTLSCSPISGHRSVSWYQQTPGQGLQFLFEYFSETQRNKGNFPGRFSGRQFSNSRSEMNVSTLELGDSALYLCASSLAGTGLLQPQHFGDGTRLSIL.

The chain combines TRBV19 with TRBJ2-7, with 9 positions matching TRBD1. CDR1 and CDR2 from the germline V gene are LNHDA and SQIVND (reference sequence). The CDR3 sequence is 16 residues long. The trim removed 6 bases at V and 3 bases at J, leaving 12 bases unmatched. This CDR3 reads CASRRTPGQGDYEQYF. As DNA, the CDR3 is TGTGCCAGTAGGCGTACTCCGGGACAGGGCGACTACGAGCAGTACTTC.

The rearrangement uses TRBV12-3 or TRBV12-4 and TRBJ1-5; D call uncertain. The CDR3 has 11 amino acids. The V gene lost 5 bases and the J gene lost 6 bases, with 5 bases spanning the gap. This chain's CDR3 is CASSPGQPQHF. For the CDR3, the DNA is TGTGCCAGCAGTCCGGGTCAGCCCCAGCATTTT.

The rearrangement uses TRBV18 and TRBJ2-3, with a weak D call TRBD1 (6 bases). V gave up 2 bases and J gave up 0 bases, with 18 bases separating them. The length of the CDR3 is 18 residues. CDR1 KGHSH and CDR2 LQKENI come from the germline V gene. The CDR3 DNA sequence: TGTGCCAGCTCACCATTGAGGACGGACAGCGAGAGCACAGATACGCAGTATTTT. Protein: CASSPLRTDSESTDTQYF. The full variable domain, in which reference TRBV18 and TRBJ2-3 provide the parts outside the CDR3, is NAGVMQNPRHLVRRRGQEARLRCSPMKGHSHVYWYRQLPEEGLKFMVYLQKENIIDESGMPKERFSAEFPKEGPSILRIQQVVRGDSAAYFCASSPLRTDSESTDTQYFGPGTRLTVL.

The sample holds a few counts of this clone. The CDR3 nucleotides read TGTGCCAGCAGCTTAATTTATGGAGACGAGCAGTACTTC. This encodes CASSLIYGDEQYF. The chain employs TRBV11-2 and TRBJ2-7; D unclear. Germline V gene lookup returns CDR1 SGHAT and CDR2 FQNNGV. Trimming stripped 2 bases from V and 5 bases from J, with 10 bases between. CDR3 length: 13 amino acids. Filled out from reference TRBV11-2 and TRBJ2-7, the complete variable domain reads EAGVAQSPRYKIIEKRQSVAFWCNPISGHATLYWYQQILGQGPKLLIQFQNNGVVDDSQLPKDRFSAERLKGVDSTLKIQPAKLEDSAVYLCASSLIYGDEQYFGPGTRLTVT.

The chain combines TRBV27 with TRBJ2-7; TRBD2 might be the D (5 bases). The germline V and J ends were trimmed by 3 bases and 7 bases, with 28 bases remaining between them. Germline V gives CDR1 MNHEY, CDR2 SMNVEV (reference sequence). CDR3 length: 18 residues. The CDR3 reads CASSFRSRSESRAREQYF. Written as DNA, the CDR3 is TGTGCCAGCAGTTTTCGGAGCAGATCCGAGTCGCGGGCTCGAGAGCAGTACTTC.

J is TRBJ2-1 and V is TRBV18; TRBD2 matches 16 bases. Germline assignment: CDR1 KGHSH and CDR2 LQKENI. The CDR3 is 20 residues long. Trimming removed 5 bases from V and 5 bases from J; junction bases left unmatched: 15. As DNA, the CDR3 is TGTGCCAGCTCAACGCGACCCGGGACTAGCGGGAGGGCCGTGGACAATGAGCAGTTCTTC. Residues: CASSTRPGTSGRAVDNEQFF.

This rearrangement joins TRBV4-3 to TRBJ2-1; TRBD2 might be the D (6 bases). The CDR3 sequence is 16 residues long. V was shortened by 0 bases and J by 2 bases, with 11 bases between the two germline ends. Germline CDR1 and CDR2: LGHNA and YSLEER. Here the CDR3 DNA reads TGCGCCAGCAGCCAAGATGGTAGCGGAACCTACAATGAGCAGTTCTTC. Its protein is CASSQDGSGTYNEQFF.

The rearrangement links TRBV7-7 to TRBJ2-5; 7 bases line up with TRBD1. The CDR3 is 15 residues long. The germline gives CDR1 SSHAT, CDR2 FNYEAQ (reference sequence). V gave up 4 bases and J gave up 2 bases; unmatched junction bases: 7. The CDR3 reads CASSSRTGGQETQYF. CDR3 DNA sequence: TGTGCCAGCAGCTCCCGGACAGGTGGGCAAGAGACCCAGTACTTC.

This chain connects TRBV19 to TRBJ2-2, with TRBD2 as a possible D gene (6 bases). Trimming shortened V by 3 bases and J by 5 bases, and 13 bases separated the two germline ends. Germline V gives CDR1 LNHDA, CDR2 SQIVND (reference sequence). This CDR3 region has 15 residues. This CDR3 reads CASSIAGIVTGELFF. The CDR3 region has the DNA TGTGCCAGTAGTATCGCGGGAATTGTTACCGGGGAGCTGTTTTTT.

The chain combines TRBV5-1 with TRBJ2-7; weak D call: TRBD2 (6 bases). This CDR3 spans 18 amino acids. Germline V lookup: CDR1 SGHRS, CDR2 YFSETQ. V dropped 1 base and J dropped 0 bases, with 20 bases sitting between them. DNA of the CDR3: TGCGCCAGCAGCTTGCGGGCAAGGACTATCTACAGCTCCTACGAGCAGTACTTC. Translating gives CASSLRARTIYSSYEQYF.

The genes are TRBV14 and TRBJ2-7; 7 positions agree with TRBD2. The CDR3 is made up of 16 amino acids. Germline CDR1 SGHDN, CDR2 FVKESK. J was trimmed by 3 bases and V by 0 bases; bases with no gene match: 8. DNA of the CDR3: TGTGCCAGCAGCCAAGATTGGTGGGAGGGCCACTACGAGCAGTACTTC. The encoded protein is CASSQDWWEGHYEQYF.

The V and J genes are TRBV28 and TRBJ1-5; D is perhaps TRBD1 (6 bases). The germline V gene encodes CDR1 MDHEN and CDR2 SYDVKM. V was trimmed by 2 bases and J by 11 bases, leaving 16 bases between them. The CDR3 contains 14 residues. Here the CDR3 reads CASSLEARGLAQHF. For the CDR3, the DNA is TGTGCCAGCAGTTTAGAGGCCAGGGGCTTGGCCCAGCATTTT.

This chain links TRBV28 with TRBJ2-2; a possible D gene is TRBD2 (6 bases). The V and J ends lost 3 bases and 7 bases respectively, with 15 bases between them. This CDR3 is 15 amino acids long. Germline CDR1 is MDHEN and CDR2 is SYDVKM. CDR3 nucleotides: TGTGCCAGCAGTTTCGTGGGGGAGGCCGTCGGGGAGCTGTTTTTT. It specifies CASSFVGEAVGELFF.